What follows describes a single TCR beta chain. The target antigen is unknown. The sample is drawn from a study of cytomegalovirus exposure and HLA in healthy donors. Whole-study findings and limits: In an earlier analysis, most TCR beta V segments were productive about 87% or about 30% of the time.

CDR1 and CDR2 (germline): SGHTA, FQGNSA. This CDR3 comprises 17 residues. J was trimmed by 0 bases and V by 5 bases; bases with no gene match: 8. This PCR relied on a set of 60 Vbeta primers and 13 Jbeta primers. Sequenced by immunoSEQ multiplex PCR; TCRdb stores in-frame clones only, minus some. Found here are over 100,000 clones, roughly 82% of them singletons; the top ten hold around 9.9%. The sample consisted of PBMCs. The sequence was collected from a middle-aged man in good health and CMV-seropositive. V and J are TRBV7-2 and TRBJ2-2, with 8 nucleotides matching TRBD2. The CDR3 coding sequence is TGTGCCAGCAGCCGAGCCGGGACTAGGACGAACACCGGGGAGCTGTTTTTT. Protein: CASSRAGTRTNTGELFF.